The 27 T cell receptor beta chains reported below all come from one sample, sequenced in a study of control samples from healthy donors and cancer patients. TCRdb's table, derived via immunoSEQ multiplex PCR, lists solely in-frame clones and lacks some. Among approximately 87,000 clones listed, roughly nine tenths were seen once. Sequenced input: blood. The receptors were sampled from a man aged 50 to 59 in good health.

This clone occurred a few times. The J gene is TRBJ2-3, the V gene TRBV7-2, with 12 bases lining up with TRBD2. After removal of 5 bases from V and 8 bases from J, the junction contained 8 bases not matched to a gene. CDR1 SGHTA and CDR2 FQGNSA come from the germline V gene. CDR3 length: 15 residues. The CDR3 spells CASSHSLAGGGTQYF. The DNA for the CDR3 is TGTGCCAGCAGCCACTCACTAGCGGGGGGAGGTACGCAGTATTTT.

The chain has TRBV4-1 and TRBJ2-1; 7 bases agree with TRBD1. The germline V gene has CDR1 MGHRA and CDR2 YSYEKL. The CDR3 has 15 residues. With 0 bases clipped from V and 5 bases from J, the junction kept 4 bases outside the gene matches. CDR3 region: CASSQDGDRNNEQFF. Written as DNA, the CDR3 is TGCGCCAGCAGCCAAGATGGGGACAGAAACAATGAGCAGTTCTTC.

The genes are TRBV5-1 and TRBJ2-7; D tentatively reads TRBD1 or TRBD2 (5 bases each). CDR1 is SGHRS and CDR2 is YFSETQ in the germline V gene. V shed 0 bases and J shed 2 bases, with 9 bases lying between them. The CDR3 runs 14 residues. CDR3 residues: CASSLDWGPYEQYF. Here the CDR3 DNA reads TGCGCCAGCAGCTTGGATTGGGGACCCTACGAGCAGTACTTC.

The rearrangement uses TRBV10-1 and TRBJ1-6, with D perhaps TRBD1 (6 bases). The CDR3 sequence is 17 residues long. V lost 2 bases and J lost 8, with 19 bases in between. Germline values: CDR1 WNHNN, CDR2 SYGVQD (reference sequence). Written as DNA, the CDR3 is TGCGCCAGCAGTGAGCAACATACAACAGGGCGAGATTCACCCCTCCACTTT. It codes for CASSEQHTTGRDSPLHF.

The chain employs TRBV24-1 and TRBJ2-1; 9 bases agree with TRBD1. The CDR3 totals 16 residues. Germline CDR1 KGHDR, CDR2 SFDVKD. J was trimmed by 8 bases and V by 5 bases; bases with no gene match: 12. CDR3 sequence (DNA): TGTGCCACCAGTGGGAATGCGGGGACAGGGATAGATGAGCAGTTCTTC. Amino acid sequence: CATSGNAGTGIDEQFF.

V is TRBV6-6 and J is TRBJ1-5; 7 positions agree with TRBD1. The germline CDR1 and CDR2 sequences are MNHNY and SVGAGI (reference sequence). This CDR3 spans 14 amino acids. The junction had 3 bases not matched to a gene; V was cut back by 0 bases and J by 7 bases. DNA for the CDR3: TGTGCCAGCAGTTACTCGACAGGGAAGCAGCCCCAGCATTTT. It translates to CASSYSTGKQPQHF.

This rearrangement joins TRBV24-1 to TRBJ1-2, with D possibly matching TRBD1 (6 bases). In germline, CDR1 is KGHDR, CDR2 SFDVKD. The length of the CDR3 is 13 residues. V lost 3 bases and J lost 2, with 6 bases in between. The CDR3 spells CATSDGQNYGYTF. CDR3 coding DNA: TGTGCCACCAGTGATGGACAGAACTATGGCTACACCTTC.

The V and J genes are TRBV7-2 and TRBJ1-1, with D unclear. The germline V gene encodes CDR1 SGHTA and CDR2 FQGNSA. The ends were cut back, 5 bases at V and 1 base at J, with 5 bases in the middle. This CDR3 has 12 residues. CDR3 DNA sequence: TGTGCCAGCAGCATACAGAACACTGAAGCTTTCTTT. Amino acids: CASSIQNTEAFF.

This chain joins TRBV5-1 and TRBJ1-5; 9 bases are a match to TRBD1. From germline, CDR1 is SGHRS and CDR2 YFSETQ. J lost 9 bases, V lost 0 bases, and 7 bases had no gene match. The CDR3 covers 15 residues. CDR3 coding DNA: TGCGCCAGCAGCTTGGGGGACAGGGTCGGAGGGCCCCAGCATTTT. It yields the protein CASSLGDRVGGPQHF.

In this sample, this clone turned up once. The rearrangement uses TRBV7-9 and TRBJ1-3; D unclear. V lost 1 base to trimming and J lost 4 bases, with 8 bases between them. Germline V gene sequence: CDR1 SEHNR, CDR2 FQNEAQ (reference sequence). The CDR3 has 14 amino acids. The CDR3: CASSLGTDGNTIYF. DNA of the CDR3: TGTGCCAGCAGCTTAGGTACAGACGGAAACACCATATATTTT.

The chain has TRBV6-2 or TRBV6-3 and TRBJ1-3; 10 bases line up with TRBD1. This CDR3 has 19 amino acids. J lost 0 bases, V lost 6 bases, and 14 bases had no gene match. CDR1 is MNHEY, CDR2 SVGEGT, per germline. DNA of the CDR3: TGTGCCAGCAGCCTTCCGGGACAGGGGAGACGGAGCTCTGGAAACACCATATATTTT. It is translated as CASSLPGQGRRSSGNTIYF.

The V call is TRBV6-1, the J call TRBJ1-4, with D unclear. From germline, CDR1 is MNHNS and CDR2 SASEGT. This CDR3 contains 11 residues. Trimming pared 1 base from V and 14 bases from J, leaving 8 bases between. The CDR3 DNA is TGTGCCAGCAGTGAAGAGGAACCCCTGTTTTTT. Protein: CASSEEEPLFF.

The table lists this clone with a count of one. The CDR3 loop reads CASSLVGGYEQYF. CDR3 sequence (DNA): TGCGCCAGCAGCTTGGTCGGGGGGTACGAGCAGTACTTC. The chain uses TRBV5-1 and TRBJ2-7, with TRBD2 matching 7 bases. V lost 0 bases to trimming and J lost 4 bases; unmatched junction nucleotides: 1. Per the germline V gene, CDR1 is SGHRS and CDR2 is YFSETQ. This CDR3 has 13 amino acids.

The CDR3 is CASSVGPYNVLTF. The CDR3 DNA is TGTGCCAGCAGTGTGGGACCCTACAACGTCCTGACTTTC. V and J are TRBV2 and TRBJ2-6, with D tentatively TRBD1 or TRBD2 (5 bases each). From germline, CDR1 is SNHLY and CDR2 FYNNEI. CDR3 size: 13 residues. V shed 4 bases and J shed 9 bases, with 10 bases lying between them.

This clone was seen just once. This sequence joins TRBV12-3 or TRBV12-4 and TRBJ1-1, with TRBD1 matching 7 bases. The CDR3 sequence is 13 residues long. The V segment lost 6 bases and the J segment 4 bases; nucleotides outside the gene matches: 5. The DNA of the CDR3 is TGTGCCAGCAGACTGACAGGGTCCACTGAAGCTTTCTTT. Amino acid sequence: CASRLTGSTEAFF.

V and J are TRBV5-1 and TRBJ2-5; 9 positions match TRBD1. CDR1 is SGHRS, CDR2 YFSETQ, per germline. V trimming: 4 bases; J trimming: 3 bases; junction bases outside the gene matches: 4. This CDR3 spans 14 amino acids. CDR3 residues: CASSTGQGKETQYF. The CDR3, as DNA: TGCGCCAGCAGCACGGGACAGGGTAAAGAGACCCAGTACTTC.

This chain links TRBV27 with TRBJ1-2, with D maybe TRBD1 (5 bases). CDR3 size: 13 residues. The ends were cut back, 4 bases at V and 8 bases at J, with 14 bases in the middle. Germline V gene sequence: CDR1 MNHEY, CDR2 SMNVEV (reference sequence). CDR3 region: CASSSEGFGGYTF. The DNA for the CDR3 is TGTGCCAGCAGTTCCGAGGGGTTCGGCGGCTACACCTTC.

The chain combines TRBV5-1 with TRBJ2-3; possibly TRBD2 for D (6 bases). Trimming left V 3 bases short and J 4 bases short, with 18 bases between. Germline CDR1 reads SGHRS; CDR2 reads YFSETQ. The CDR3 sequence is 16 residues long. The CDR3 bases are TGCGCCAGCAGCTCCGTAGCGGTCTTGGGCCCAGATACGCAGTATTTT. It specifies CASSSVAVLGPDTQYF.

This clone was detected only once. The V and J genes are TRBV30 and TRBJ1-5; D not certain. The V gene's germline CDR1 is GTSNPN and CDR2 SVGIG (reference sequence). Trimming cost V 5 bases and J 0 bases, with 8 bases left between them. CDR3 length: 13 amino acids. CDR3 sequence: CAWAADSNQPQHF. DNA of the CDR3: TGTGCCTGGGCGGCCGATAGCAATCAGCCCCAGCATTTT. The entire variable domain, with the rest obtained from reference TRBV30 and TRBJ1-5, is as follows: SQTIHQWPATLVQPVGSPLSLECTVEGTSNPNLYWYRQAAGRGLQLLFYSVGIGQISSEVPQNLSASRPQDRQFILSSKKLLLSDSGFYLCAWAADSNQPQHFGDGTRLSIL.

The V call is TRBV11-3, the J call TRBJ2-2; D uncertain. V gave up 5 bases and J gave up 1 base, with 11 bases separating them. The CDR3 spans 15 residues. CDR1 SGHNT and CDR2 YENEEA come from the germline V gene. The CDR3 sequence: CASSRSFLNTGELFF. CDR3 nucleotides: TGTGCCAGCAGCCGTAGTTTTTTGAACACCGGGGAGCTGTTTTTT. The full variable domain, in which reference TRBV11-3 and TRBJ2-2 provide the parts outside the CDR3, is EAGVVQSPRYKIIEKKQPVAFWCNPISGHNTLYWYLQNLGQGPELLIRYENEEAVDDSQLPKDRFSAERLKGVDSTLKIQPAELGDSAVYLCASSRSFLNTGELFFGEGSRLTVL.

The chain combines TRBV18 with TRBJ1-1; TRBD1 agrees at 10 bases. Germline loops: CDR1 KGHSH, CDR2 LQKENI. This CDR3 is built from 15 residues. V dropped 3 bases and J dropped 3; count of bases not matched to a gene: 4. In DNA, the CDR3 is TGTGCCAGCTCACCGGCCGGGACAGGGGACACTGAAGCTTTCTTT. Encoded protein: CASSPAGTGDTEAFF.

The chain carries TRBV19 and TRBJ2-7; no firm D call. The germline V gene encodes CDR1 LNHDA and CDR2 SQIVND (reference sequence). Trimming shortened V by 4 bases and J by 2 bases, and 9 bases separated the two germline ends. The CDR3 spans 13 residues. CDR3: CASSKHSTYEQYF. CDR3 nucleotides: TGTGCCAGTAGTAAGCACTCTACCTACGAGCAGTACTTC.

J is TRBJ1-1 and V is TRBV5-1; D is unresolved. Trimming removed 0 bases at V and 4 bases at J, with 19 bases between. CDR1 and CDR2 (germline): SGHRS, YFSETQ. CDR3 length equals 17 residues. Here the CDR3 DNA reads TGCGCCAGCAGCTTGGTGTTGGGTCCCATGGCAAGCACTGAAGCTTTCTTT. Its protein product is CASSLVLGPMASTEAFF. The variable domain in full, completed from reference TRBV5-1 and TRBJ1-1, reads KAGVTQTPRYLIKTRGQQVTLSCSPISGHRSVSWYQQTPGQGLQFLFEYFSETQRNKGNFPGRFSGRQFSNSRSEMNVSTLELGDSALYLCASSLVLGPMASTEAFFGQGTRLTVV.

The J gene is TRBJ2-7, the V gene TRBV15; a weak D match, TRBD2 (6 bases). This CDR3 contains 15 residues. V was cut by 1 base and J by 7 bases, with 17 bases left in between. Germline V gene sequence: CDR1 LNHNV, CDR2 YYDKDF (reference sequence). Written as DNA, the CDR3 is TGTGCCACCAGCAGAGGCGGGTCGGGAGTCCTGGAGCAGTACTTC. Protein product: CATSRGGSGVLEQYF.

This sequence joins TRBV12-3 or TRBV12-4 and TRBJ1-6, with D possibly TRBD1 on 5 matching bases. V shed 2 bases and J shed 9 bases, with 5 bases lying between them. This CDR3 has 12 amino acids. The CDR3 DNA is TGTGCCAGCAGTTTAAGGGGTTCACCCCTCCACTTT. Protein product: CASSLRGSPLHF.

The chain uses TRBV5-6 and TRBJ2-5; D unresolved. The V and J ends lost 0 bases and 2 bases respectively, with 5 bases between them. Germline V gene sequence: CDR1 SGHDT, CDR2 YYEEEE. This CDR3 is built from 13 residues. The CDR3 sequence: CASSLVSQETQYF. CDR3 nucleotide sequence: TGTGCCAGCAGCTTGGTGAGTCAAGAGACCCAGTACTTC.

The gene calls are TRBV18 and TRBJ1-2; tentatively, D is TRBD1 (5 bases). Per germline, CDR1 KGHSH and CDR2 LQKENI. The CDR3 runs 14 residues. Trimming pared 2 bases from V and 2 bases from J, leaving 9 bases between. The chain's CDR3 is CASSPDRSNYGYTF. CDR3 sequence (DNA): TGTGCCAGCTCACCAGACAGATCCAACTATGGCTACACCTTC. The complete variable domain, with remaining parts taken from reference TRBV18 and TRBJ1-2, reads NAGVMQNPRHLVRRRGQEARLRCSPMKGHSHVYWYRQLPEEGLKFMVYLQKENIIDESGMPKERFSAEFPKEGPSILRIQQVVRGDSAAYFCASSPDRSNYGYTFGSGTRLTVV.